Listed below are T cell receptor beta chains from one sample, sequenced in a study of identical twins. MiXCR was run by TCRdb on the 5' RACE reads, yielding one entry per CDR3 protein. The sample consists of 1.5 million to 2 million distinct CDR3 sequences, about 31% of them appearing once. The specimen was cord blood. The receptors here all came from a newborn girl in good health. Each CDR3 is given with its conserved first and last residue. Fields, in order: CDR3 length, V gene, J gene, CDR3 protein.

length: 16; V: TRBV5-4; J: TRBJ2-1; CDR3: CASSLVRTGGRNEQFF
length: 13; V: TRBV10-3; J: TRBJ2-3; CDR3: CAISDRYTDTQYF
length: 14; V: TRBV28; J: NA; CDR3: CASSSLQGYNEQYF
length: 13; V: TRBV6-6; J: TRBJ2-5; CDR3: CASIGSPPETQYF
length: 15; V: TRBV20-1; J: TRBJ2-3; CDR3: CSARSRTEGTDTQYF
length: 17; V: TRBV6-5; J: TRBJ1-6; CDR3: CASSSEDASSYNSPLHF
length: 11; V: TRBV29-1; J: TRBJ1-2; CDR3: CSVGWGYGYTF
length: 16; V: TRBV10-3; J: TRBJ1-5; CDR3: CAISARGTGSNQPQHF
length: 14; V: TRBV20-1; J: TRBJ1-5; CDR3: CSARVGQGEQPQHF
length: 14; V: TRBV5-4; J: NA; CDR3: CASSFGSTPSEQYF
length: 15; V: TRBV11-2; J: TRBJ2-1; CDR3: CASRSVLVPFWVQFF
length: 17; V: TRBV4-1; J: TRBJ2-3; CDR3: CASSQDGGYSSTDTQYF
length: 17; V: TRBV12-3/TRBV12-4; J: TRBJ2-3; CDR3: CASSHRGTSGGTDTQYF